The 5 T cell receptor beta chains listed next were all sequenced from one sample in a study of T cells in Graves' hyperthyroidism and ophthalmopathy. The investigators amplified TCR beta CDR3 regions from RNA transcripts. TCR CDR3 underwent first-round RT-PCR with the HTBI primer set. TCRdb independently ran MiXCR on the multiplex PCR reads; one entry per CDR3 protein. The table has under 350,000 distinct CDR3 sequences, around 15% seen once. The sample was blood. The receptors were sampled from a woman in her sixties with Graves' ophthalmopathy.

The chain is built from TRBV20-1 and TRBJ2-3, with 9 bases matching TRBD2. Germline-derived CDR1 and CDR2 are DFQATT and SNEGSKA (reference sequence). V shed 1 base and J 4 bases; nucleotides not matched to a gene: 6. This CDR3 is built from 15 residues. The DNA of the CDR3 is TGCAGTGCTAGAGTAAGACTAGCGGCTCCAGATACGCAGTATTTT. Its protein is CSARVRLAAPDTQYF.

This clonotype was counted ten times or more. CDR3 amino acids: CASSLASGGATEAFF. CDR3 sequence (DNA): TGTGCCAGCAGCTTAGCATCTGGGGGCGCGACTGAAGCTTTCTTT. The chain has TRBV7-2 and TRBJ1-1; possible D gene TRBD1, 6 bases. Germline CDR1 and CDR2: SGHTA and FQGNSA. The CDR3 length is 15 residues. Trimming left V 0 bases short and J 5 bases short, with 13 bases between.

Ten or more counts support this clonotype. The chain joins TRBV7-2 to TRBJ2-7, with 7 positions matching TRBD1. This CDR3 spans 14 amino acids. Germline V gene lookup returns CDR1 SGHTA and CDR2 FQGNSA. Trimming at V came to 5 bases and at J to 3 bases, leaving 7 bases not matched to a gene. CDR3 sequence (DNA): TGTGCCAGCAGCCCCTGGGACAGTAGCTACGAGCAGTACTTC. Its protein product is CASSPWDSSYEQYF.

This chain connects TRBV20-1 to TRBJ2-7; D is possibly TRBD2 (6 bases). V lost 3 bases and J lost 7, with 16 bases in between. Germline-derived CDR1 and CDR2 are DFQATT and SNEGSKA (reference sequence). The CDR3 totals 13 residues. The CDR3 bases are TGCAGTGCTAGGGACCGCCGGGGGTGTGAGCAGTACTTC. Translating gives CSARDRRGCEQYF.

At least ten counts were recorded for this clonotype. This sequence joins TRBV5-1 and TRBJ2-7; TRBD1 matches at 9 bases. Per the germline V gene, CDR1 is SGHRS and CDR2 is YFSETQ. The V gene end was trimmed by 4 bases and the J gene end by 1 base; junction bases not matched to a gene: 3. The CDR3 contains 14 residues. The DNA for the CDR3 is TGCGCCAGCAGCCGGGACAGGGATTCCTACGAGCAGTACTTC. It yields the protein CASSRDRDSYEQYF. Supplemented by reference TRBV5-1 and TRBJ2-7, the full variable domain reads KAGVTQTPRYLIKTRGQQVTLSCSPISGHRSVSWYQQTPGQGLQFLFEYFSETQRNKGNFPGRFSGRQFSNSRSEMNVSTLELGDSALYLCASSRDRDSYEQYFGPGTRLTVT.